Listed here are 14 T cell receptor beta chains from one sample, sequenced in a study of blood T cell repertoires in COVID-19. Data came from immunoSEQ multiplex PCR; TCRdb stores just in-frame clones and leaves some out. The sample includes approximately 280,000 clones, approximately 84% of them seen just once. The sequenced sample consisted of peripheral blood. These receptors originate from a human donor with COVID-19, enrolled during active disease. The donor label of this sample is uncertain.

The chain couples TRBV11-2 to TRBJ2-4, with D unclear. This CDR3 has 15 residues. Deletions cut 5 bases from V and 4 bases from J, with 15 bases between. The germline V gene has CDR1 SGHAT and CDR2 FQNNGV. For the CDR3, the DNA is TGTGCCAGCAGCCGATCGGTACTAATAAAAAACATTCAGTACTTC. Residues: CASSRSVLIKNIQYF.

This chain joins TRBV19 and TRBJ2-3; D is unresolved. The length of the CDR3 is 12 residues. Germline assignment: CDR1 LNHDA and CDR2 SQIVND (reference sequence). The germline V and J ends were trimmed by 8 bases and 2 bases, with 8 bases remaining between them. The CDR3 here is CASSGNTDTQYF. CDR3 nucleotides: TGTGCCAGTTCTGGCAACACAGATACGCAGTATTTT.

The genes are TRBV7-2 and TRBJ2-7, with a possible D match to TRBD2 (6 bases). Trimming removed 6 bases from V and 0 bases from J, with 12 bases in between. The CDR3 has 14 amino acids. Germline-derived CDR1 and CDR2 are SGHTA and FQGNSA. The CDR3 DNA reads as TGTGCCAGCAGGCTCGGGGGAGGCTCCTACGAGCAGTACTTC. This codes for CASRLGGGSYEQYF.

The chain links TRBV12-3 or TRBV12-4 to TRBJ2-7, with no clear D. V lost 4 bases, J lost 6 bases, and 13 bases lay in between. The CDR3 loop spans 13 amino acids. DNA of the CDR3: TGTGCCAGCAGTTCGTCCCGGGTGGGCGAGCAGTACTTC. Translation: CASSSSRVGEQYF.

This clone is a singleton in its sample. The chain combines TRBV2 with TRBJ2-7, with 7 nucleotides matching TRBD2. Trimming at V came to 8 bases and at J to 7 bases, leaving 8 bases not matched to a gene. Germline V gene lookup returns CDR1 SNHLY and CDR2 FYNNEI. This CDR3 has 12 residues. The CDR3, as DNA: TGTGCCAGCGGGGGGGTCCCTTGGGAGCAGTACTTC. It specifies CASGGVPWEQYF. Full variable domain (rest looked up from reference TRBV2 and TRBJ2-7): EPEVTQTPSHQVTQMGQEVILRCVPISNHLYFYWYRQILGQKVEFLVSFYNNEISEKSEIFDDQFSVERPDGSNFTLKIRSTKLEDSAMYFCASGGVPWEQYFGPGTRLTVT.

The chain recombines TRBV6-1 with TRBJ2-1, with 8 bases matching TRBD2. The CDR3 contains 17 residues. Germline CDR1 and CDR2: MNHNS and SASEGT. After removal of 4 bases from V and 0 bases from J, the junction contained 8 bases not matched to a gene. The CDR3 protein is CASSAPSGYSSYNEQFF. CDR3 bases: TGTGCCAGCAGTGCACCTAGCGGGTATAGCTCCTACAATGAGCAGTTCTTC.

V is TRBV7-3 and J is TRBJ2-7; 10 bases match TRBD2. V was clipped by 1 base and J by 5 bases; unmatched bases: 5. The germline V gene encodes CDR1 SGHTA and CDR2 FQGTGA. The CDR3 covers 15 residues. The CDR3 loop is CASSLSLAGVHEQYF. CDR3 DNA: TGTGCCAGCAGCTTAAGCCTAGCGGGAGTTCACGAGCAGTACTTC. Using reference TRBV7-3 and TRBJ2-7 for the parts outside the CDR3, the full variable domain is GAGVSQTPSNKVTEKGKYVELRCDPISGHTALYWYRQSLGQGPEFLIYFQGTGAADDSGLPNDRFFAVRPEGSVSTLKIQRTERGDSAVYLCASSLSLAGVHEQYFGPGTRLTVT.

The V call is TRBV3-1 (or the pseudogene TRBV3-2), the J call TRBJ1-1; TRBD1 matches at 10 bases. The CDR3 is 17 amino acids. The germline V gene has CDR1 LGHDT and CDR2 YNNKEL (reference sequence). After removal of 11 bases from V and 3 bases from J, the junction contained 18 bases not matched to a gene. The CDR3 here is CARGLRGGGTGDTEAFF. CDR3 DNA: TGTGCCCGCGGTTTGAGGGGTGGGGGGACAGGGGACACTGAAGCTTTCTTT.

CDR3 DNA sequence: TGTGCCAGCTCACCCGGACAGGGGATGGGCAATCAGCCCCAGCATTTT. Translated: CASSPGQGMGNQPQHF. The rearrangement uses TRBV18 and TRBJ1-5; TRBD1 aligns across 9 bases. Germline CDR1 is KGHSH and CDR2 is LQKENI. The CDR3 length is 16 residues. V lost 3 bases and J lost 2; bases outside the gene matches: 5.

CDR3 coding DNA: TGTGCCAGCAGCTTAAGAACAGGGAGTACAGATACGCAGTATTTT. Translating it yields CASSLRTGSTDTQYF. V is TRBV7-9 and J is TRBJ2-3, with a possible D match to TRBD1 (6 bases). Trimming took off 2 bases at V and 3 bases at J, with 12 bases between the two ends. This CDR3 contains 15 residues. Germline loops: CDR1 SEHNR, CDR2 FQNEAQ (reference sequence).

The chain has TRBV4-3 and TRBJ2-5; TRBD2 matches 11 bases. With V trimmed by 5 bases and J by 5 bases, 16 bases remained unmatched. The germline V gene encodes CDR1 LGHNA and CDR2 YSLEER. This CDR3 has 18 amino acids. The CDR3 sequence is CASSFQGPLAGVGETQYF. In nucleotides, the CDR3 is TGCGCCAGCAGCTTCCAGGGCCCACTAGCGGGAGTAGGGGAGACCCAGTACTTC.

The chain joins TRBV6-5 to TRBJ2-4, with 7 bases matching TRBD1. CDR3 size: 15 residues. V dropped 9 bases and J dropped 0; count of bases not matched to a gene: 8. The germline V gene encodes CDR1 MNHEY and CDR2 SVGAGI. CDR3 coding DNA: TGTGCCAGAAAAGCCCAGGGGGTAGCCAAAAACATTCAGTACTTC. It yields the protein CARKAQGVAKNIQYF.

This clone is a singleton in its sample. This CDR3 reads CASSQVGGNTGELFF. As DNA, the CDR3 is TGTGCCAGCAGCCAAGTGGGGGGGAACACCGGGGAGCTGTTTTTT. The V gene is TRBV3-1 (or the pseudogene TRBV3-2), the J gene TRBJ2-2; a weak D match, TRBD2 (6 bases). The V and J ends lost 1 base and 1 base respectively, with 7 bases between them. From germline, CDR1 is LGHDT and CDR2 YNNKEL (reference sequence). The CDR3 consists of 15 residues.

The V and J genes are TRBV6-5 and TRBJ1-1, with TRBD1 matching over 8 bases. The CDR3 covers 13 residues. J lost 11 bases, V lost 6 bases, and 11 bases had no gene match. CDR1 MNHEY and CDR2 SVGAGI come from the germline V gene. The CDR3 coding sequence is TGTGCCAGCAGACCATCCCTTGGGGACAGGGCTTTCTTT. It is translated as CASRPSLGDRAFF.